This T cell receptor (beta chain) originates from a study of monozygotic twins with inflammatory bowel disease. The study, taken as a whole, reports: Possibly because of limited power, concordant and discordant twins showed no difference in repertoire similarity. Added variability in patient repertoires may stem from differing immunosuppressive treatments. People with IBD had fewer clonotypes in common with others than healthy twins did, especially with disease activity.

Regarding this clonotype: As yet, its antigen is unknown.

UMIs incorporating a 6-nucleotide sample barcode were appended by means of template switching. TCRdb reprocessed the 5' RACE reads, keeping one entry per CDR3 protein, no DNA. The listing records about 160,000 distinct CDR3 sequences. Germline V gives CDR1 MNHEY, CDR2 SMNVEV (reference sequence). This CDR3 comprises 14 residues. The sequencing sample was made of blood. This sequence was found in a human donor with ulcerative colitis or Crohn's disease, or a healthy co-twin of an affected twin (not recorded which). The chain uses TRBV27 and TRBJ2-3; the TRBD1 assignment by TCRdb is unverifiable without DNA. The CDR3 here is CASSLLDRANTQYF.